This TCR beta chain was captured by sequencing in a study of glioma-infiltrating T cells after dendritic cell vaccination. Looked up from germline, CDR1 is SGHTS and CDR2 is YDEGEE. V lost 0 bases to trimming and J lost 0 bases, with 12 bases between them. This CDR3 has 16 amino acids. Study observations and caveats: The cohort had few patients with full blood and tumor sets. Survival was not directly related to TCR clonality in these patients.

The PCR used 60 V beta and 13 J beta primers. The protocol was immunoSEQ multiplex PCR, while the TCRdb copy is restricted to in-frame clones and leaves out a portion. The data hold more than 45,000 clones, with approximately 80% observed a single time. Time point denoted: after dendritic cell vaccination, including at tumor progression/relapse. None of the glioblastoma patients had an isocitrate dehydrogenase mutation. Concerning this clone itself: Its antigen is currently unknown.

The V call is TRBV5-8, the J call TRBJ1-2; D not certain. The receptor's source is a human donor with glioblastoma. Source: blood, taken after dendritic cell vaccination. In DNA form, the CDR3 reads TGTGCCAGCAGCTTGGATTTGCAGGAAGCTAACTATGGCTACACCTTC. Protein: CASSLDLQEANYGYTF.